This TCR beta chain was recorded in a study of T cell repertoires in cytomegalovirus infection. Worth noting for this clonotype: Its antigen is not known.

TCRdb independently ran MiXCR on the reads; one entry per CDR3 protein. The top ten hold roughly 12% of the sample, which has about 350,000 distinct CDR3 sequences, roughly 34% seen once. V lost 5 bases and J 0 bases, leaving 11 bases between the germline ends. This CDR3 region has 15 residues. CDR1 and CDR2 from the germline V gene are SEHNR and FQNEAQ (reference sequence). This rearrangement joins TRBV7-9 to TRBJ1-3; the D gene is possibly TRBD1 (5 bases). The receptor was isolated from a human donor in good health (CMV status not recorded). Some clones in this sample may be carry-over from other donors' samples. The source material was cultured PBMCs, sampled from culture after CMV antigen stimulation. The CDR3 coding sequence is TGTGCCAGCAGCCCGGGACCTAACTCTGGAAACACCATATATTTT. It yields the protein CASSPGPNSGNTIYF.